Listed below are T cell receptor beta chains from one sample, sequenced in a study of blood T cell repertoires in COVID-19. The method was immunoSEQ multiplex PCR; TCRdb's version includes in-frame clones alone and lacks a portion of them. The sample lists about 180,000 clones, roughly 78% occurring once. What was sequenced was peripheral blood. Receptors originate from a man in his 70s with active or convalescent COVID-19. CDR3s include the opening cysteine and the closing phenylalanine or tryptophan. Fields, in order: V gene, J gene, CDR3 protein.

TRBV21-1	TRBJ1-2	CASSLHPGQGANGYTF
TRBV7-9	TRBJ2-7	CASSLIAGGTYEQYF
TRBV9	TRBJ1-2	CASSVAPGGHGYTF
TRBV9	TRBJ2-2	CASSATVTGELFF
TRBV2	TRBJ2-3	CASRNLAGGDTQYF
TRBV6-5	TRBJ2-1	CAIKSGGSYNEQFF
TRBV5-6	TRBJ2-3	CASSLGVAGVGTQYF
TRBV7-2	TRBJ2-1	CASARDRGYNEQFF
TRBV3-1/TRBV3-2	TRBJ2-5	CASSSRGQETQYF
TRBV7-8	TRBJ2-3	CASSLDGRGTDTQYF
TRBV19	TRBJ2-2	CASSSRSGSRAGELFF
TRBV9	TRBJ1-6	CASSVDWGRLNSPLHF
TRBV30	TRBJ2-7	CAWSVFRDEQYF
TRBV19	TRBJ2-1	CASNSFTGFSYNEQFF
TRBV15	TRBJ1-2	CATSRGQGNYGYTF
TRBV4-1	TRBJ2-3	CASGRVAGAVLDTQYF
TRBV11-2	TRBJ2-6	CASSHRTGTNGANVLTF
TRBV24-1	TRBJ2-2	CATGTGVTGELFF
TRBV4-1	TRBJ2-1	CASSQEPEAGALF
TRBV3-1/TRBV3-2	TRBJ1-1	CASSRLGDTEAFF
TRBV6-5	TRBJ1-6	CASRLQGNYNSPLHF
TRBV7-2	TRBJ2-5	CASSVITGGGQETQYF
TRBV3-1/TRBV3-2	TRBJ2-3	CASSHGTAARTDTQYF
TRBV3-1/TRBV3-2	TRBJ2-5	CASSQTLYGRGETQYF
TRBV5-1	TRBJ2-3	CASSFHRDRSKDTQYF
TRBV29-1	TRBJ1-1	CSVVRGQEWDTEAFF
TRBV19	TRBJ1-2	CASSVAGGVNYGYTF
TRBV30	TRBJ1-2	CAFDGGAYGYTF
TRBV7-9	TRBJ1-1	CASSIGTGSPEAFF
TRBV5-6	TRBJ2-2	CASRGGRDRPTGELFF
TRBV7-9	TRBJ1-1	CASSLNPIGGYTEAFF
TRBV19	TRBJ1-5	CASSLLESNQPQHF
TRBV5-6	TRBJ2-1	CASSLVTSGVTYNEQFF
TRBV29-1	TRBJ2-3	CSVDAGQGDTQYF
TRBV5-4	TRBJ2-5	CASSLSGSETQYF
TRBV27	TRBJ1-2	CASSLRGAYGYTF
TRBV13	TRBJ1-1	CASSYHGQGGTEAFF
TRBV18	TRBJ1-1	CASSRDREFAEAFF
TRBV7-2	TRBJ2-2	CASRPTENTGELFF
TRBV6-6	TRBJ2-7	CASVLGQGYHEQYF
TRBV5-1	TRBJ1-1	CASSFNLGVQNTEAFF
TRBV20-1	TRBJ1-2	CSASGTAANYGYTF
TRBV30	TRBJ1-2	CAWSRRQGTNYGYTF
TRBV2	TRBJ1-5	CASIEGAGQPQHF
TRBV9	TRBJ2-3	CASKARSTDTQYF
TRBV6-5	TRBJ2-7	CASSPQTGAYEQYF
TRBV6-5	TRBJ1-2	CASSPRDNFWGYTF
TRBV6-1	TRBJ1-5	CASSESRGGNQPQHF
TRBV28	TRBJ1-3	CASQGSGNTIYF
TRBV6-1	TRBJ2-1	CASSEGGLYNEQFF
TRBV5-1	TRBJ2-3	CASSLDSHTDTQYF
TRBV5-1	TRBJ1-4	CASSSDWANEKLFF
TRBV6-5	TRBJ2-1	CASRLSGSGNEQFF